This T cell receptor beta chain was captured by sequencing in a study of shared clonotypes between healthy human individuals. Germline V lookup: CDR1 MDHEN, CDR2 SYDVKM. The V segment lost 7 bases and the J segment 5 bases; nucleotides outside the gene matches: 5. CDR3 length: 14 amino acids. Generated by immunoSEQ multiplex PCR, the TCRdb table keeps only in-frame clones and is missing some. The table includes roughly 500,000 clones, roughly 95% detected once. Sequenced material: naive CD4+ T cells sorted from blood. Subset in this sample: CD45RA+ positively selected. J is TRBJ1-2 and V is TRBV28; 12 positions match TRBD1. The receptor was isolated from a woman aged 25 to 39 in good health. CDR3 sequence (DNA): TGTGCCAGCAACCGGGACAGGGGGCTTTATGGCTACACCTTC. Protein: CASNRDRGLYGYTF.